These 32 T cell receptor beta chains originate from one sample sequenced in a study of cytomegalovirus exposure and HLA in healthy donors (dated by TCRdb to about 2017). The library was built by means of the immunoSEQ multiplex PCR assay. A mixture of 60 forward primers for TCR Vbeta segments and 13 reverse primers for TCR Jbeta segments was used in the multiplex PCR. This is the immuneACCESS table as TCRdb keeps it, with only in-frame sequences that have V and J called. A part of the clones is gone; compared with another copy, unresolved V genes explain less than half, and the rest is unexplained. The table for this sample lists 150,000 to 200,000 clones; 77% of them were counted only once. 7% to 8.5% of the sample lies in the top ten. The specimen was PBMCs. These receptors originate from a male donor in good health and CMV-seropositive.

This clone has more than one count but fewer than ten. The gene calls are TRBV6-5 and TRBJ2-2; D is possibly TRBD2 (6 bases). The CDR3 extends over 15 amino acids. The germline V and J ends were trimmed by 2 bases and 5 bases, with 12 bases remaining between them. Per germline, CDR1 MNHEY and CDR2 SVGAGI. CDR3 loop: CASSYGGAGTGELFF. For the CDR3, the DNA is TGTGCCAGCAGTTACGGAGGGGCTGGTACCGGGGAGCTGTTTTTT.

This rearrangement joins TRBV27 to TRBJ1-1; D may be TRBD1 (5 bases). V was pared by 3 bases and J by 0 bases, with 11 bases between. Germline V gene data show CDR1 as MNHEY and CDR2 as SMNVEV (reference sequence). The CDR3 consists of 15 residues. This chain's CDR3 is CASSLGGRMNTEAFF. The CDR3 DNA sequence: TGTGCCAGCAGTTTGGGGGGTAGGATGAACACTGAAGCTTTCTTT.

This chain uses TRBV7-2 with TRBJ1-1, with 7 bases that match TRBD1. This CDR3 has 13 residues. Germline loops: CDR1 SGHTA, CDR2 FQGNSA. V gave up 10 bases and J gave up 4 bases; unmatched junction bases: 9. CDR3 sequence reads: CATLNRGSTEAFF. CDR3 bases: TGTGCCACTCTGAACAGGGGAAGCACTGAAGCTTTCTTT.

This clone was found a few times. V and J are TRBV6-9 and TRBJ1-2; D ambiguous. The CDR3 length is 12 residues. The V end lost 8 bases, the J end lost 3 bases, and 10 bases lay between the germline ends. CDR1 is MNHGY and CDR2 is SVAAGI in the germline V gene. CDR3 bases: TGTGCCAGCCGCGGGATCGACTATGGCTACACCTTC. Translation: CASRGIDYGYTF.

This chain joins TRBV5-6 and TRBJ1-5, with D possibly being TRBD1 (6 bases). CDR1 is SGHDT, CDR2 YYEEEE, per germline. V lost 5 bases and J 5 bases, leaving 14 bases between the germline ends. The CDR3 is 14 amino acids. Here the CDR3 reads CASSYQGTHQPQHF. The CDR3 DNA sequence: TGTGCCAGCAGTTACCAGGGGACCCATCAGCCCCAGCATTTT.

V is TRBV7-3 and J is TRBJ2-1; D perhaps matches TRBD1 (6 bases). The V gene lost 4 bases and the J gene lost 1 base, with 11 bases spanning the gap. Per the germline V gene, CDR1 is SGHTA and CDR2 is FQGTGA. CDR3 length equals 15 residues. The CDR3 nucleotides read TGTGCCAGCAGCTATGCAGGGGTTTCCTACAATGAGCAGTTCTTC. It encodes CASSYAGVSYNEQFF. Complete variable domain (other parts from reference TRBV7-3 and TRBJ2-1): GAGVSQTPSNKVTEKGKYVELRCDPISGHTALYWYRQSLGQGPEFLIYFQGTGAADDSGLPNDRFFAVRPEGSVSTLKIQRTERGDSAVYLCASSYAGVSYNEQFFGPGTRLTVL.

V is TRBV4-2 and J is TRBJ1-2, with TRBD1 as a possible D gene (5 bases). V dropped 0 bases and J dropped 4 bases, with 12 bases sitting between them. The CDR3 is 15 amino acids. In germline, CDR1 is LGHNA, CDR2 YNFKEQ. Here the CDR3 DNA reads TGTGCCAGCAGCCAAGAGGGGCAGGTGCTCTATGGCTACACCTTC. Protein: CASSQEGQVLYGYTF.

The rearrangement links TRBV12-5 to TRBJ1-1; 9 nucleotides match TRBD1. The CDR3 is made up of 17 amino acids. After removal of 1 base from V and 2 bases from J, the junction contained 8 bases not matched to a gene. CDR1 and CDR2 from the germline V gene are LGHNT and FRNRAP. This CDR3 is CASGLGGTGLLNTEAFF. The CDR3 bases are TGTGCTAGTGGTTTGGGCGGGACAGGGCTTTTAAACACTGAAGCTTTCTTT.

This chain links TRBV28 with TRBJ2-7; TRBD2 agrees at 8 bases. The junction had 9 bases not matched to a gene; V was cut back by 5 bases and J by 0 bases. This CDR3 spans 16 amino acids. Germline assignment: CDR1 MDHEN and CDR2 SYDVKM. The CDR3 DNA reads as TGTGCCAGCAGTCTCCCGGGACTAGGTAGCTCCTACGAGCAGTACTTC. Translated: CASSLPGLGSSYEQYF.

The chain uses TRBV29-1 and TRBJ2-2; D is possibly TRBD1 (5 bases). Germline values: CDR1 SQVTM, CDR2 ANQGSEA. V dropped 1 base and J dropped 2 bases, with 11 bases sitting between them. There are 15 residues in the CDR3. CDR3 loop: CSVEGGEVNTGELFF. The CDR3 DNA reads as TGCAGCGTTGAAGGGGGCGAGGTCAACACCGGGGAGCTGTTTTTT.

The chain employs TRBV4-1 and TRBJ2-2, with 7 bases aligning to TRBD2. In germline, CDR1 is MGHRA, CDR2 YSYEKL. The CDR3 covers 15 residues. J gave up 8 bases and V 4 bases, and 10 bases lay outside the gene matches. CDR3 nucleotides: TGCGCCAGCAGCCCCCTCCGGGTTAGCGGGGGGGAGCTGTTTTTT. Translated: CASSPLRVSGGELFF.

The chain uses TRBV15 and TRBJ1-1, with a possible D match to TRBD1 (5 bases). The CDR3 spans 12 residues. CDR1 and CDR2 (germline): LNHNV, YYDKDF (reference sequence). V gave up 0 bases and J gave up 8 bases, with 7 bases separating them. The CDR3, as DNA: TGTGCCACCAGCAGAGATAAGGGGGAAGCTTTCTTT. Its protein product is CATSRDKGEAFF.

The V call is TRBV7-6, the J call TRBJ2-2; 8 bases align to TRBD1. The V and J ends lost 8 bases and 1 base, in that order; junction bases with no gene match: 3. The CDR3 has 14 amino acids. Germline V CDR1 and CDR2: SGHVS, FNYEAQ. CDR3 loop: CASRGTGNTGELFF. The CDR3 nucleotides are TGTGCCAGCCGGGGGACAGGGAACACCGGGGAGCTGTTTTTT.

Note on this clone: It is likely a read error: a sequence one base away is far more abundant. V is TRBV5-4 and J is TRBJ1-1, with D maybe TRBD1 (5 bases). Deletions cut 4 bases from V and 5 bases from J, with 24 bases between. This CDR3 comprises 17 residues. From germline, CDR1 is SGHNT and CDR2 YYREEE (reference sequence). CDR3 sequence: CASSPTVFKGWRTEAFF. The CDR3 DNA follows: TGTGCCAGCAGCCCAACGGTTTTTAAGGGGTGGAGAACTGAAGCTTTCTTT.

Only one count was recorded for this clone. A junction end diverges from the germline sequence, so it may reflect a read error. Other DNA sequences in the sample encode the same CDR3. This chain links TRBV9 with TRBJ1-2, with TRBD1 matching 8 bases. Germline CDR1 reads SGDLS; CDR2 reads YYNGEE. This CDR3 has 15 amino acids. DNA for the CDR3: TGCGCCAGCAGCGTCGGACAGGGAAATAACTATGGCTACACCTTC. Protein: CASSVGQGNNYGYTF.

In this sample, this clone turned up a few times. This chain uses TRBV2 with TRBJ1-4; the D is unclear. Trimming removed 5 bases at V and 2 bases at J, with 12 bases between. Germline CDR1 SNHLY, CDR2 FYNNEI. CDR3 length: 15 amino acids. The CDR3 bases are TGTGCCAGCAGTTCTCGGTTGTTCACTAATGAAAAACTGTTTTTT. Protein: CASSSRLFTNEKLFF.

This clone was recorded a few times. The V call is TRBV7-2, the J call TRBJ2-2; 14 nucleotides match TRBD2. Unmatched junction bases numbered 13, after V lost 5 bases and J lost 8 bases. The CDR3 consists of 18 residues. In germline, CDR1 is SGHTA, CDR2 FQGNSA. The CDR3 is CASSLRTSGGSREGELFF. The CDR3 DNA follows: TGTGCCAGCAGCCTCCGGACTAGCGGGGGGTCAAGGGAAGGGGAGCTGTTTTTT.

Remarks on this clone: An end of the junction differs from the germline gene, which may be a read error. CDR3 loop: CASSEASRSNKFSGF. The CDR3 DNA is TGTGCCAGCAGTGAAGCCTCGAGGTCTAACAAATTCTCGGGTTTT. This rearrangement joins TRBV6-1 to TRBJ1-3; no firm D call. The CDR3 contains 15 residues. Germline CDR1 and CDR2: MNHNS and SASEGT.

V usage is TRBV27 and J usage is TRBJ2-2; possibly TRBD1 for D (6 bases). Germline V gives CDR1 MNHEY, CDR2 SMNVEV (reference sequence). V lost 6 bases and J 6 bases, leaving 17 bases between the germline ends. The CDR3 has 15 amino acids. CDR3 loop: CASRLTGSFAGELFF. DNA for the CDR3: TGTGCCAGCAGACTCACAGGGAGTTTCGCCGGGGAGCTGTTTTTT.

This chain links TRBV7-2 with TRBJ2-3; TRBD1 matches at 7 bases. The CDR3 consists of 13 residues. V shed 1 base and J 13 bases; nucleotides not matched to a gene: 8. Germline lookup yields CDR1 SGHTA and CDR2 FQGNSA. Here the CDR3 DNA reads TGTGCCAGCAGCTTAGAAAGACAGGGTCTGGAGTATTTT. Residues: CASSLERQGLEYF.

The chain joins TRBV30 to TRBJ1-2; D perhaps matches TRBD1 (6 bases). This CDR3 spans 11 amino acids. Trimming shortened V by 5 bases and J by 5 bases, and 9 bases separated the two germline ends. Looked up from germline, CDR1 is GTSNPN and CDR2 is SVGIG (reference sequence). CDR3 coding DNA: TGTGCCTGGGGAACAGGGTATGGCTACACCTTC. It codes for CAWGTGYGYTF.

The chain employs TRBV19 and TRBJ1-1; possibly TRBD1 for D (6 bases). The germline V and J ends were trimmed by 4 bases and 4 bases, with 13 bases remaining between them. Germline CDR1 and CDR2: LNHDA and SQIVND (reference sequence). CDR3 size: 14 residues. CDR3 loop: CASSTNGQFTEAFF. CDR3 nucleotides: TGTGCCAGTAGTACTAACGGACAGTTCACTGAAGCTTTCTTT.

The rearrangement joins TRBV4-3 to TRBJ2-3; 13 nucleotides align to TRBD2. After removal of 2 bases from V and 0 bases from J, the junction contained 8 bases not matched to a gene. CDR1 LGHNA and CDR2 YSLEER come from the germline V gene. This CDR3 spans 19 amino acids. CDR3 sequence reads: CASSQRRTSGGPSTDTQYF. As DNA, the CDR3 is TGCGCCAGCAGCCAACGTCGGACTAGCGGGGGACCTAGCACAGATACGCAGTATTTT.

V usage is TRBV9 and J usage is TRBJ1-1, with TRBD1 as a possible D gene (6 bases). The CDR3 sequence is 16 residues long. Germline V gives CDR1 SGDLS, CDR2 YYNGEE. Deletions cut 3 bases from V and 2 bases from J, with 17 bases between. CDR3 DNA: TGTGCCAGCAGCGGAAGGGGGGGTACGGGAAACACTGAAGCTTTCTTT. Its translation: CASSGRGGTGNTEAFF.

This clone was seen a handful of times. The CDR3 region has the DNA TGCGCCAGCAGCCAAAAGGGGACAGCTTCCTACGAGCAGTACTTC. Protein: CASSQKGTASYEQYF. This chain uses TRBV4-1 with TRBJ2-7; 7 bases line up with TRBD1. CDR3 length equals 15 residues. Germline V gene lookup returns CDR1 MGHRA and CDR2 YSYEKL. V lost 2 bases to trimming and J lost 1 base; unmatched junction nucleotides: 5.

The genes are TRBV9 and TRBJ2-3, with D perhaps TRBD1 (6 bases). The V gene's germline CDR1 is SGDLS and CDR2 YYNGEE. The CDR3 spans 13 residues. Trimming cost V 5 bases and J 0 bases, with 7 bases left between them. The CDR3 bases are TGTGCCAGCAGAGGACAGAGCACAGATACGCAGTATTTT. Protein sequence: CASRGQSTDTQYF. Full variable domain (remainder filled in from reference TRBV9 and TRBJ2-3): DSGVTQTPKHLITATGQRVTLRCSPRSGDLSVYWYQQSLDQGLQFLIQYYNGEERAKGNILERFSAQQFPDLHSELNLSSLELGDSALYFCASRGQSTDTQYFGPGTRLTVL.

In the case of this clone: One junction end does not reproduce the germline sequence, and a read error may be involved. Other DNA variants within this sample encode the same CDR3. V is TRBV4-1 and J is TRBJ2-5; 9 bases fit TRBD1. Germline V CDR1 and CDR2: MGHRA, YSYEKL. The CDR3 spans 15 residues. CDR3 sequence: CASSQGQGIRETQYF. The CDR3 DNA sequence: TGCGCCAGCAGTCAAGGACAGGGGATACGAGAGACCCAGTACTTC.

V and J are TRBV5-1 and TRBJ1-2, with D maybe TRBD1 (6 bases). CDR1 is SGHRS, CDR2 YFSETQ, per germline. The V end was cut by 3 bases, the J end by 5 bases, with 17 bases between. The CDR3 has 15 residues. The CDR3 is CASSSLGGAPYGYTF. In DNA form, the CDR3 reads TGCGCCAGCAGCTCACTCGGGGGGGCCCCATATGGCTACACCTTC.

This clone was detected only a few times. The chain couples TRBV6-5 to TRBJ1-5; TRBD1 matches at 8 bases. The CDR3 is 15 amino acids. Trimming removed 6 bases from V and 2 bases from J; junction bases left unmatched: 6. In germline, CDR1 is MNHEY, CDR2 SVGAGI. CDR3 sequence (DNA): TGTGCCAGCAGGCCCGACAGGGGTCGCAATCAGCCCCAGCATTTT. Its protein is CASRPDRGRNQPQHF.

Concerning this clone itself: Relative to the germline gene, one junction end is altered; a read error may explain this. The V and J genes are TRBV7-9 and TRBJ1-2, with D perhaps TRBD1 (6 bases). The CDR3 length is 12 residues. Germline-derived CDR1 and CDR2 are SEHNR and FQNEAQ (reference sequence). The CDR3 loop is CSSSSTGTSYTF. The DNA for the CDR3 is TGTTCCAGCAGCTCGACAGGAACTAGCTACACCTTC.

This sequence joins TRBV30 and TRBJ1-1; D unclear. Germline CDR1 is GTSNPN and CDR2 is SVGIG (reference sequence). This CDR3 is 12 amino acids long. V lost 0 bases and J 8 bases, leaving 10 bases between the germline ends. CDR3 nucleotide sequence: TGTGCCTGGAGTGTGGCGGAGTTCGAAGCTTTCTTT. Amino acid sequence: CAWSVAEFEAFF. The full variable domain, completed using reference TRBV30 and TRBJ1-1, is SQTIHQWPATLVQPVGSPLSLECTVEGTSNPNLYWYRQAAGRGLQLLFYSVGIGQISSEVPQNLSASRPQDRQFILSSKKLLLSDSGFYLCAWSVAEFEAFFGQGTRLTVV.

The rearrangement links TRBV4-2 to TRBJ2-7; tentative D call: TRBD2 (5 bases). The germline V gene has CDR1 LGHNA and CDR2 YNFKEQ. V was shortened by 0 bases and J by 1 base, with 10 bases between the two germline ends. CDR3 size: 15 residues. This CDR3 is CASSQDPGNSYEQYF. CDR3 nucleotide sequence: TGTGCCAGCAGCCAAGATCCGGGAAATTCCTACGAGCAGTACTTC.